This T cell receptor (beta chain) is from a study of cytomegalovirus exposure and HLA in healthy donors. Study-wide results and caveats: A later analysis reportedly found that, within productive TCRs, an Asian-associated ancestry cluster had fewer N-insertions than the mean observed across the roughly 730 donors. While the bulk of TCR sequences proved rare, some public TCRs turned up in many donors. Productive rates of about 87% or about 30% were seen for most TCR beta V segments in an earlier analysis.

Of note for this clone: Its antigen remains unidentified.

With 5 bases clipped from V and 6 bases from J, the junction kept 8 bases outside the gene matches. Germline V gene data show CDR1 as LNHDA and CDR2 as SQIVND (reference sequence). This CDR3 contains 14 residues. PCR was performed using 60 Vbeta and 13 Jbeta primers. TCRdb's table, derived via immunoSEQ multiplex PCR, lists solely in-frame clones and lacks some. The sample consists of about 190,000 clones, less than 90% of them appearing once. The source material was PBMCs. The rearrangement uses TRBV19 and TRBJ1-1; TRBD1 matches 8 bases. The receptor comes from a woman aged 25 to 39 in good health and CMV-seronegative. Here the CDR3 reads CASSEDRGWPEAFF. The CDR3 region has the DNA TGTGCCAGTAGTGAAGACAGGGGTTGGCCTGAAGCTTTCTTT.